This TCR beta chain was retrieved from a study of OX40 agonist ivuxolimab in advanced cancers. Overall study: Ivuxolimab, an antibody acting as an agonist of OX40 (CD134), was used to treat patients. Study findings and constraints: Relative to CD4+ cells, CD8+ T cells on average had more expanded clones.

Blood got drawn at baseline, again on cycle 4 day 1, and then on cycle 7 day 1. Of note for this clone: Its antigen is as yet unknown.

This CDR3 is 19 amino acids long. Method: immunoSEQ multiplex PCR; TCRdb's copy keeps in-frame clones and lacks some. Of more than 95,000 clones listed, 85% to 95% are singletons. The input for sequencing was CD4+ or CD8+ T cells sorted from blood, taken in a trial of the OX40 agonist ivuxolimab. This chain connects TRBV21-1 to TRBJ2-7; TRBD1 is the table's D call and was not checked against the DNA. TRBV21-1 is termed a pseudogene. The sequence came from an adult with an advanced solid tumor such as melanoma, head and neck, liver or kidney cancer. CDR3: CASSLKGQGDRGSSYEQYF. DNA of the CDR3: TGTGCCAGCAGCTTAAAGGGACAGGGTGACCGCGGGAGCTCCTACGAGCAGTACTTC.